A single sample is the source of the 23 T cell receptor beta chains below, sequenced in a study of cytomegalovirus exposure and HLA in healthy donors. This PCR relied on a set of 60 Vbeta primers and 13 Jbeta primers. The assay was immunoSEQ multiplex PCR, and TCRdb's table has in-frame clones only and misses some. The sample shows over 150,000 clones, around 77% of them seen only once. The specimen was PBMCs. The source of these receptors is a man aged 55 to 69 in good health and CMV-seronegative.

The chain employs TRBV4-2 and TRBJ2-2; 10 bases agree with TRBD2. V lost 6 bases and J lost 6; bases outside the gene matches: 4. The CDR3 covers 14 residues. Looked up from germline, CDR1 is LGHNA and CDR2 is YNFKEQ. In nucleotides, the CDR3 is TGTGCCAGCAGAGCGGGGGGGCGCTCCGGGGAGCTGTTTTTT. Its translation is CASRAGGRSGELFF.

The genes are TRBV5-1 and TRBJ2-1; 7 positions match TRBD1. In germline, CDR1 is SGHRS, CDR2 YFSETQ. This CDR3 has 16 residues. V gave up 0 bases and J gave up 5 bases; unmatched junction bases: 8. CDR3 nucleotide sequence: TGCGCCAGCAGCTTGGTTCCGGGACAGACGAACAATGAGCAGTTCTTC. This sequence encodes CASSLVPGQTNNEQFF.

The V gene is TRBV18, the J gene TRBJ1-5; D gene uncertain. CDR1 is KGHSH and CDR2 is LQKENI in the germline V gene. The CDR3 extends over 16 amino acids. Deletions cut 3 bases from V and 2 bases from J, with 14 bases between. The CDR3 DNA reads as TGTGCCAGCTCACCCGGGAGAAATCGGGGCAATCAGCCCCAGCATTTT. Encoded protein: CASSPGRNRGNQPQHF. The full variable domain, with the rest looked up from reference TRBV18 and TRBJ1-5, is NAGVMQNPRHLVRRRGQEARLRCSPMKGHSHVYWYRQLPEEGLKFMVYLQKENIIDESGMPKERFSAEFPKEGPSILRIQQVVRGDSAAYFCASSPGRNRGNQPQHFGDGTRLSIL.

As DNA, the CDR3 is TGCGCCAGCAGCCCCAGCTCTGGGGCCAACGTCCTGACTTTC. It translates to CASSPSSGANVLTF. The V and J genes are TRBV5-1 and TRBJ2-6; no reliable D call. CDR3 length: 14 amino acids. Trimming took 4 bases from V and 0 from J, leaving 5 bases between them. From germline, CDR1 is SGHRS and CDR2 YFSETQ.

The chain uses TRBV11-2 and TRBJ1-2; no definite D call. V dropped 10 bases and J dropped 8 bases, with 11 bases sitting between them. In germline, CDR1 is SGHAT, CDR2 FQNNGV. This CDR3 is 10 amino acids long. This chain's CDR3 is CATQPGGYTF. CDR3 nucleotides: TGTGCCACTCAACCGGGGGGCTACACCTTC. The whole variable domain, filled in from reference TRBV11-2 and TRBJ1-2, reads EAGVAQSPRYKIIEKRQSVAFWCNPISGHATLYWYQQILGQGPKLLIQFQNNGVVDDSQLPKDRFSAERLKGVDSTLKIQPAKLEDSAVYLCATQPGGYTFGSGTRLTVV.

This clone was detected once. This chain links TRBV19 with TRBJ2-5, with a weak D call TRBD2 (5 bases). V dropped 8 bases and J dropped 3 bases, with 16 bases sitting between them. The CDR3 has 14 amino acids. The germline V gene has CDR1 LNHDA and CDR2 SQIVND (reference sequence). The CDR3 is CASRKDPAEETQYF. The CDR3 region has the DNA TGTGCCAGTCGGAAGGACCCAGCGGAAGAGACCCAGTACTTC. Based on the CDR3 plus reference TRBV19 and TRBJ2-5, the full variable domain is DGGITQSPKYLFRKEGQNVTLSCEQNLNHDAMYWYRQDPGQGLRLIYYSQIVNDFQKGDIAEGYSVSREKKESFPLTVTSAQKNPTAFYLCASRKDPAEETQYFGPGTRLLVL.

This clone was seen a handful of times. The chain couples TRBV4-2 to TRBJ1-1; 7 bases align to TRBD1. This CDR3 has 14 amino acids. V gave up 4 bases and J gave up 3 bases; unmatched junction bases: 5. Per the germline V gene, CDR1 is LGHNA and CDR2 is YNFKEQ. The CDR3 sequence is CASSRQGTDTEAFF. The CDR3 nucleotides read TGTGCCAGCAGCCGACAGGGTACGGACACTGAAGCTTTCTTT.

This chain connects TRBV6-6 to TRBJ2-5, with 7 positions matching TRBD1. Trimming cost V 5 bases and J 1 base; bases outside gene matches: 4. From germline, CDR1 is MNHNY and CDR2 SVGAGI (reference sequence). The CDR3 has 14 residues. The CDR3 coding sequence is TGTGCCAGCAGTGATGCAGGGGGCCAAGAGACCCAGTACTTC. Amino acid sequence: CASSDAGGQETQYF.

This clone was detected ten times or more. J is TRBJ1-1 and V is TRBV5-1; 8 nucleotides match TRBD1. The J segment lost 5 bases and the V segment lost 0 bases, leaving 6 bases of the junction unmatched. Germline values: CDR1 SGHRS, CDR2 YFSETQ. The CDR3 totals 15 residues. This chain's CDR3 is CASSLAGQGKTEAFF. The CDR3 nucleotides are TGCGCCAGCAGCTTGGCAGGACAGGGCAAGACTGAAGCTTTCTTT.

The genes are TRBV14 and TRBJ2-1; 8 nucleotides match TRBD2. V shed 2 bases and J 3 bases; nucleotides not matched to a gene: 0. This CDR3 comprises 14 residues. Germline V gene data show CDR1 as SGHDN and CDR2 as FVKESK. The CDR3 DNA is TGTGCCAGCAGCCAAACTAGCGGCTACAATGAGCAGTTCTTC. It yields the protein CASSQTSGYNEQFF.

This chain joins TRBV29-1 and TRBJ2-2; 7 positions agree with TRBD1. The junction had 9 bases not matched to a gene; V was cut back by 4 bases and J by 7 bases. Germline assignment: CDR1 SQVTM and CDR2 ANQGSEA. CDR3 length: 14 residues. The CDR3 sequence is CSVARRGSGGELFF. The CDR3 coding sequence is TGCAGCGTTGCTCGCAGGGGGAGCGGCGGGGAGCTGTTTTTT.

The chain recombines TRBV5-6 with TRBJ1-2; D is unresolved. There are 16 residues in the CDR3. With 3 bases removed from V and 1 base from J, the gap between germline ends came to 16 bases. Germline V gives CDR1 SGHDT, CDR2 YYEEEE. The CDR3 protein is CASSYYPPNRNYGYTF. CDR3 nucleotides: TGTGCCAGCAGCTACTATCCCCCCAATCGTAACTATGGCTACACCTTC.

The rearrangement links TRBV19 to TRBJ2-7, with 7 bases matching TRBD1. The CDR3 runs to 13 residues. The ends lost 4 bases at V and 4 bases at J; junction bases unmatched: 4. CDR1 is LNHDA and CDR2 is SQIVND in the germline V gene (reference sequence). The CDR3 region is CASSRQGTYEQYF. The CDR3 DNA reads TGTGCCAGTAGTAGACAGGGAACGTACGAGCAGTACTTC.

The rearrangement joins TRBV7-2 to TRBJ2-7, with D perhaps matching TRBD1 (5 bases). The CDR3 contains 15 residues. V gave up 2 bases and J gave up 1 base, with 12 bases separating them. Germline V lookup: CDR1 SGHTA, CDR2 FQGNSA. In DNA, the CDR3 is TGTGCCAGCAGCTTAAGGGGTGCGGAGTCCTACGAGCAGTACTTC. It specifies CASSLRGAESYEQYF.

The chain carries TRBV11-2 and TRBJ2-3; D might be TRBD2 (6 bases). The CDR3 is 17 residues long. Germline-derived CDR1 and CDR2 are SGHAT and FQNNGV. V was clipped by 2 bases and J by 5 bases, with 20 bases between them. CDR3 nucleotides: TGTGCCAGCAGCTTACGGGCTAGCGTAAGCGGCGGAGATACGCAGTATTTT. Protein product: CASSLRASVSGGDTQYF.

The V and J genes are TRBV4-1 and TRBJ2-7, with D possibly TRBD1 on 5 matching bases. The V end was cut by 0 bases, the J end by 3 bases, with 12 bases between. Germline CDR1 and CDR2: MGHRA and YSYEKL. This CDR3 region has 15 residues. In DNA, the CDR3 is TGCGCCAGCAGCCAAGAGCTAGGGGTGGTCTACGAGCAGTACTTC. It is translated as CASSQELGVVYEQYF.

CDR3 in amino acids: CASSPGQRQETQYF. The CDR3 nucleotides read TGTGCCAGTTCACCGGGACAGCGTCAAGAGACCCAGTACTTC. J is TRBJ2-5 and V is TRBV19; 7 bases line up with TRBD1. After removal of 8 bases from V and 2 bases from J, the junction contained 8 bases not matched to a gene. CDR1 and CDR2 from the germline V gene are LNHDA and SQIVND (reference sequence). The CDR3 sequence is 14 residues long.

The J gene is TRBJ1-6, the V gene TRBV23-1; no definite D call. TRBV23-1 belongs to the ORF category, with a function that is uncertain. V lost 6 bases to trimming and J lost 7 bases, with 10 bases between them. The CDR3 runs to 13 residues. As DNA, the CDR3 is TGCGCCAGCAGCCGGGTCTTCAATTCACCCCTCCACTTT. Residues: CASSRVFNSPLHF.

The CDR3 spells CASSFTDRGRGIQYF. Written as DNA, the CDR3 is TGTGCCAGCAGTTTCACGGACAGGGGGCGGGGCATTCAGTACTTC. The chain recombines TRBV28 with TRBJ2-4, with 11 bases that match TRBD1. CDR1 MDHEN and CDR2 SYDVKM come from the germline V gene. The CDR3 is 15 residues long. V lost 3 bases, J lost 9 bases, and 7 bases stayed unmatched.

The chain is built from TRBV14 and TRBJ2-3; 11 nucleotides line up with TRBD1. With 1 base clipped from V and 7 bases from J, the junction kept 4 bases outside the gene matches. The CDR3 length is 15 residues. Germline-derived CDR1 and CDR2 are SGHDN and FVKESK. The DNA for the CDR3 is TGTGCCAGCAGCCAAGCAGGACAGGGGGCTCATACGCAGTATTTT. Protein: CASSQAGQGAHTQYF.

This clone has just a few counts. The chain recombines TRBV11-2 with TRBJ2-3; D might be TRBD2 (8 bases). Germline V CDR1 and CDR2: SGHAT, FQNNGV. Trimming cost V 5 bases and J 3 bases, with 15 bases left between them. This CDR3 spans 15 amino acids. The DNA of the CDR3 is TGTGCCAGCAGCCGGACAGGCGGGGGGACAGATACGCAGTATTTT. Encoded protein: CASSRTGGGTDTQYF. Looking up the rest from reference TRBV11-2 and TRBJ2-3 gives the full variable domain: EAGVAQSPRYKIIEKRQSVAFWCNPISGHATLYWYQQILGQGPKLLIQFQNNGVVDDSQLPKDRFSAERLKGVDSTLKIQPAKLEDSAVYLCASSRTGGGTDTQYFGPGTRLTVL.

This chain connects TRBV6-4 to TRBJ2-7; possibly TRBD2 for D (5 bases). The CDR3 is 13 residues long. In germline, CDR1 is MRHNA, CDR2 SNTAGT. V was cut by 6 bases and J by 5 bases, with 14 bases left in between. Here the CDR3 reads CASRIPGGDEQYF. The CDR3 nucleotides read TGTGCCAGCAGGATTCCAGGAGGCGACGAGCAGTACTTC.

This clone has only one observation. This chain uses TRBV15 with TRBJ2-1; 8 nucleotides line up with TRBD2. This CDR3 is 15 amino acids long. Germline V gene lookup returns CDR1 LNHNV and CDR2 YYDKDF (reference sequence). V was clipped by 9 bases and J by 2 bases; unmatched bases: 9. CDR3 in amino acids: CATWGSGVPYNEQFF. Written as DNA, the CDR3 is TGTGCCACGTGGGGTAGCGGGGTACCCTACAATGAGCAGTTCTTC. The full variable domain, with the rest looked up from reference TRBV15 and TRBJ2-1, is DAMVIQNPRYQVTQFGKPVTLSCSQTLNHNVMYWYQQKSSQAPKLLFHYYDKDFNNEADTPDNFQSRRPNTSFCFLDIRSPGLGDTAMYLCATWGSGVPYNEQFFGPGTRLTVL.